These T cell receptor beta chains were read from a single sample in a study of blood T cell repertoires in COVID-19. Repertoires were generated with immunoSEQ multiplex PCR, while TCRdb's copy carries only in-frame clones and drops some. The table shows fewer than 200,000 clones, with around nine tenths occurring only once. Sequenced input: peripheral blood. The receptors were gathered from a man between 60 and 75 years old with active or convalescent COVID-19. CDR3s leave out the opening cysteine and the closing phenylalanine or tryptophan.

TRBJ2-2 | TRBV4-1 | ASSSGPSGGIPGELF
TRBJ2-7 | TRBV9 | ASSVDGVPNDEQY
TRBJ2-2 | TRBV24-1 | ATRPGQATGELF
TRBJ2-5 | TRBV4-2 | ASSQDLSGAQETQY
TRBJ1-6 | TRBV30 | AWSDGQGGNSPLH
TRBJ2-2 | TRBV5-6 | ASRRIAVNTGELF
TRBJ1-4 | TRBV27 | ASTARGQFSATNEKLF
TRBJ1-1 | TRBV24-1 | ATMGQANTEAF
TRBJ1-5 | TRBV19 | ASSTDRGPGQPQH
TRBJ1-1 | TRBV7-3 | ASSPTGGGNTEAF
TRBJ1-1 | TRBV3-1/TRBV3-2 | ASSLVPDTEAF
TRBJ2-3 | TRBV6-4 | ASGETGSTDTQY
TRBJ2-3 | TRBV18 | ASSPEGVYTDTQY
TRBJ2-2 | TRBV5-4 | ASSSGLAGGVAGELF
TRBJ2-1 | TRBV19 | ASSMTGGSYNEQF
TRBJ1-4 | TRBV7-9 | ASSLQGAMGEKLF
TRBJ1-5 | TRBV24-1 | ATSPPWQFNQPQH
TRBJ2-7 | TRBV6-5 | ASSYSVGGAYEQY
TRBJ1-5 | TRBV19 | ASSGDRDSNQPQH
TRBJ2-5 | TRBV9 | ASSVRDGGETQY
TRBJ2-3 | TRBV11-2 | ASSLDRGRVEDTQY
TRBJ1-2 | TRBV5-1 | ASSLGDYYGYT
TRBJ1-6 | TRBV11-2 | ASSLEDRGNSPLH
TRBJ1-6 | TRBV7-2 | ASSSTSGNSPLH
TRBJ1-6 | TRBV6-5 | ASSTGTGGGGALH
TRBJ2-1 | TRBV4-1 | ASSQETTGGNRDNEQF